What follows describes a single T cell receptor (beta chain). Its antigen remains unknown. The study ran its PCR with 60 Vbeta and 13 Jbeta primers. Method: immunoSEQ multiplex PCR; TCRdb's copy keeps in-frame clones and lacks some. The table lists under 200,000 clones, 77% of them singletons. The data are from a study of cytomegalovirus exposure and HLA in healthy donors. Study-level points and caveats: HLA-A and HLA-B allele assignments for most subjects were reportedly predicted accurately using TCR beta sequences.

Trimming cost V 6 bases and J 3 bases; bases outside gene matches: 2. The CDR3 contains 13 residues. In germline, CDR1 is SNHLY, CDR2 FYNNEI. The sequenced material came from PBMCs. This receptor was obtained from a woman between 40 and 50 years old in good health and CMV-seropositive. The gene calls are TRBV2 and TRBJ2-5, with 9 bases that match TRBD1. This chain's CDR3 is CASRWDREETQYF. The CDR3 DNA reads TGTGCCAGCAGATGGGACAGGGAAGAGACCCAGTACTTC.